These 3 T cell receptor beta chains originate from one sample sequenced in a study of blood T cell repertoires in COVID-19. Clones were read by immunoSEQ multiplex PCR, and TCRdb kept only the in-frame ones, dropping some. This sample has about 300,000 clones; more than 75% occur once, and the top ten carry more than 9%. The sequencing input was PBMCs or T cells enriched from blood (not recorded which). The receptors stem from a woman aged 18-29 years who had recovered from COVID-19.

This rearrangement joins TRBV6-5 to TRBJ2-5, with D perhaps matching TRBD2 (6 bases). Germline lookup yields CDR1 MNHEY and CDR2 SVGAGI. This CDR3 comprises 14 residues. V lost 7 bases to trimming and J lost 3 bases, with 15 bases between them. CDR3 region: CASTPPGTEETQYF. The CDR3 coding sequence is TGTGCCAGCACTCCCCCCGGGACTGAAGAGACCCAGTACTTC.

The genes are TRBV7-9 and TRBJ2-7, with D perhaps matching TRBD1 (5 bases). This CDR3 spans 16 amino acids. V was clipped by 4 bases and J by 2 bases, with 18 bases between them. Germline-derived CDR1 and CDR2 are SEHNR and FQNEAQ (reference sequence). CDR3 in DNA: TGTGCCAGCAGCTCCCTTGGGGCAGGGCAAACCTACGAGCAGTACTTC. Translation: CASSSLGAGQTYEQYF.

The chain recombines TRBV11-2 with TRBJ2-1; tentative D call: TRBD1 (6 bases). Germline values: CDR1 SGHAT, CDR2 FQNNGV. Trimming took off 8 bases at V and 7 bases at J, with 15 bases between the two ends. The CDR3 runs 13 residues. The CDR3 DNA sequence: TGTGCCAGCGAACAGGGCCTGGGGAATGAGCAGTTCTTC. Translated, it gives CASEQGLGNEQFF.